The 2 T cell receptor beta chains given below trace back to one sample, sequenced in a study. In TCRdb, the 5' RACE reads were re-called with MiXCR into one record per CDR3 protein. The sample shows just over 60,000 distinct CDR3 sequences, under 35% of them seen only once. The specimen was tumor-infiltrating naive CD4+ T cells sorted from the breast tumor. Subset of the sample: naive CD4+ T cells, CD4+CD45RA+CD25-. All receptors come from a female donor with breast cancer.

This rearrangement joins TRBV5-1 to TRBJ2-5; TRBD1 is a possible D gene (6 bases). The length of the CDR3 is 15 residues. V was shortened by 1 base and J by 3 bases, with 13 bases between the two germline ends. The germline V gene has CDR1 SGHRS and CDR2 YFSETQ. In DNA, the CDR3 is TGCGCCAGCAGCTTGTTGGCAGGGGCGAAAGAGACCCAGTACTTC. Amino acids: CASSLLAGAKETQYF. Full variable domain (remainder filled in from reference TRBV5-1 and TRBJ2-5): KAGVTQTPRYLIKTRGQQVTLSCSPISGHRSVSWYQQTPGQGLQFLFEYFSETQRNKGNFPGRFSGRQFSNSRSEMNVSTLELGDSALYLCASSLLAGAKETQYFGPGTRLLVL.

A few counts support this clonotype. V is TRBV12-3 or TRBV12-4 and J is TRBJ2-3; 8 bases are a match to TRBD1. Trimming removed 2 bases from V and 1 base from J; junction bases left unmatched: 2. The CDR3 contains 15 residues. The CDR3 protein is CASSLTGQGTDTQYF. The CDR3 DNA follows: TGTGCCAGCAGTTTAACGGGACAGGGCACAGATACGCAGTATTTT.